This TCR beta chain was retrieved from a study of CXCR3-negative and CXCR3-positive naive CD8 T cells. Regarding the study as a whole: Naive CXCR3-positive cells had TRB CDR3s more hydrophobic than those of CXCR3-negative naive cells.

Carrying UMI labels, the TRB cDNA libraries were prepared through 5' RACE. After re-calling the 5' RACE reads, TCRdb lists one entry per CDR3 protein, DNA absent. The sample shows 95,000 to 100,000 distinct CDR3 sequences, and 0.85% to 1.4% sits with its ten largest clones. Sorts performed in triplicate captured 300,000 to 350,000 cells each from every CD8+ T cell subset. Concerning this clonotype itself: Its antigen is still unknown.

The TCR was taken from a human donor in good health. Some clones in this sample may be carry-over from other donors' samples. The sequencing input was naive CXCR3+ CD8+ T cells from blood. Subset described: CD45RO-CCR7+CD27+CD95- naive CD8+ T cells expressing CXCR3 (TNR3+).

This chain's CDR3 is CASSLVVNTATQYF. This chain connects TRBV12-3 or TRBV12-4 to TRBJ2-3. The CDR3 runs to 14 residues.